These 28 T cell receptor beta chains were all obtained from the same sample, sequenced in a study of siplizumab effects on memory and regulatory T cells. TCRdb's copy holds only in-frame clones and misses some; the assay was immunoSEQ multiplex PCR. The table lists about 100,000 clones, about 90% of them singletons. What was sequenced was Tregs sorted from blood. The receptor source for this set is a human donor in good health.

CDR3 sequence (DNA): TGTGCCAGCAGACAACTAGCGGGAGGGCCAGATACGCAGTATTTT. As protein: CASRQLAGGPDTQYF. J is TRBJ2-3 and V is TRBV6-1; 13 positions agree with TRBD2. This CDR3 region has 15 residues. Germline V gene sequence: CDR1 MNHNS, CDR2 SASEGT. With V trimmed by 6 bases and J by 4 bases, 4 bases remained unmatched.

This clone was detected once. The germline gene is not matched at one end of the junction; a read error may be the cause. The chain is built from TRBV7-7 and TRBJ2-2; D is possibly TRBD1 (5 bases). The CDR3 has 14 residues. Germline V gene data show CDR1 as SSHAT and CDR2 as FNYEAQ (reference sequence). The CDR3 spells CASSPWTQTGELFF. DNA of the CDR3: TGTGCTAGCAGCCCATGGACACAAACCGGGGAGCTGTTTTTT.

This clone was observed a few times. The chain uses TRBV9 and TRBJ1-1, with no clear D. Deletions cut 3 bases from V and 4 bases from J, with 16 bases between. The CDR3 extends over 15 amino acids. The V gene's germline CDR1 is SGDLS and CDR2 YYNGEE. The chain's CDR3 is CASSGDTAWRTEAFF. The CDR3 DNA is TGTGCCAGCAGCGGTGACACGGCTTGGCGCACTGAAGCTTTCTTT.

In its sample, this clone was seen a few times. V and J are TRBV5-5 and TRBJ1-4; no clear D gene. Trimming removed 1 base at V and 0 bases at J, with 13 bases between. Germline V CDR1 and CDR2: SGHKS, YYEKEE (reference sequence). The CDR3 totals 17 residues. The CDR3 nucleotides are TGTGCCAGCAGCTTGAGAGGGTTCCTTGCAACTAATGAAAAACTGTTTTTT. Its protein is CASSLRGFLATNEKLFF.

The chain is built from TRBV6-6 and TRBJ2-7, with D unresolved. V gave up 2 bases and J gave up 2 bases, with 7 bases separating them. Germline V gene lookup returns CDR1 MNHNY and CDR2 SVGAGI (reference sequence). The CDR3 extends over 13 amino acids. CDR3 DNA: TGTGCCAGCAGTTACGTCTGGGCCTACGAGCAGTACTTC. Its protein product is CASSYVWAYEQYF.

V is TRBV7-8 and J is TRBJ2-1; 7 bases are shared with TRBD1. The trim removed 3 bases at V and 4 bases at J, leaving 0 bases unmatched. Germline loops: CDR1 SGHVS, CDR2 FQNEAQ. This CDR3 is 13 amino acids long. The CDR3 loop is CASSLGQYNEQFF. The CDR3, as DNA: TGTGCCAGCAGCTTGGGACAGTACAATGAGCAGTTCTTC.

The V call is TRBV27, the J call TRBJ2-7; perhaps TRBD1 as D (6 bases). Trimming cost V 4 bases and J 3 bases, with 16 bases left between them. The germline gives CDR1 MNHEY, CDR2 SMNVEV (reference sequence). This CDR3 region has 15 residues. DNA of the CDR3: TGTGCCAGCAGTTCCGGACAGCTGGGAAACTACGAGCAGTACTTC. Translated, it gives CASSSGQLGNYEQYF.

This clone was recorded only once. V is TRBV4-2 and J is TRBJ2-3; 9 bases agree with TRBD2. V trimming: 6 bases; J trimming: 3 bases; junction bases outside the gene matches: 1. This CDR3 comprises 13 residues. The germline CDR1 and CDR2 sequences are LGHNA and YNFKEQ. CDR3 DNA: TGTGCCAGCAGAGCGGGAGGAACAGATACGCAGTATTTT. Translation: CASRAGGTDTQYF.

There are a few counts of this clone. V and J are TRBV5-6 and TRBJ2-3; possibly TRBD1 or TRBD2 for D (5 bases each). CDR3 length equals 18 residues. In germline, CDR1 is SGHDT, CDR2 YYEEEE. Trimming cost V 2 bases and J 4 bases, with 23 bases left between them. The CDR3: CASSFSLTGTRRSDTQYF. CDR3 coding DNA: TGTGCCAGCAGCTTTAGTCTGACCGGGACGCGGAGGTCAGATACGCAGTATTTT.

CDR3 coding DNA: TGTGCCAGCAGTTTAAGGGTCGGCATGAACACTGAAGCTTTCTTT. Its translation: CASSLRVGMNTEAFF. The chain links TRBV28 to TRBJ1-1; D ambiguous. The CDR3 is made up of 15 amino acids. CDR1 and CDR2 (germline): MDHEN, SYDVKM. V lost 2 bases and J lost 0, with 10 bases in between.

V and J are TRBV11-2 and TRBJ2-2, with TRBD2 matching 7 bases. With V trimmed by 5 bases and J by 6 bases, 15 bases remained unmatched. Germline V gene data show CDR1 as SGHAT and CDR2 as FQNNGV. The CDR3 is 17 residues long. CDR3 in amino acids: CASSLRTRGRGAGELFF. CDR3 in DNA: TGTGCCAGCAGCCTACGGACTAGAGGCCGGGGAGCCGGGGAGCTGTTTTTT. The full variable domain, completed using reference TRBV11-2 and TRBJ2-2, is EAGVAQSPRYKIIEKRQSVAFWCNPISGHATLYWYQQILGQGPKLLIQFQNNGVVDDSQLPKDRFSAERLKGVDSTLKIQPAKLEDSAVYLCASSLRTRGRGAGELFFGEGSRLTVL.

The CDR3 DNA reads TGTGCCAGCTCACCAGGGACAGGGATCAATGAGCAGTTCTTC. Protein: CASSPGTGINEQFF. V gene TRBV18 combines with J gene TRBJ2-1; TRBD1 matches at 9 bases. The ends lost 2 bases at V and 6 bases at J; junction bases unmatched: 2. There are 14 residues in the CDR3. CDR1 is KGHSH and CDR2 is LQKENI in the germline V gene.

This chain joins TRBV6-1 and TRBJ2-7; 10 nucleotides align to TRBD2. Trimming took 3 bases from V and 5 from J; bases not matched to a gene: 10. Germline CDR1 MNHNS, CDR2 SASEGT. The CDR3 spans 16 residues. The CDR3 nucleotides are TGTGCCAGCAGTGACGAAGGACTAGCGGAGGGAGACGAGCAGTACTTC. Translation gives CASSDEGLAEGDEQYF.

The genes are TRBV6-1 and TRBJ2-7, with D unclear. V lost 4 bases and J lost 3, with 10 bases in between. Germline V gene data show CDR1 as MNHNS and CDR2 as SASEGT. This CDR3 is 13 amino acids long. Here the CDR3 DNA reads TGTGCCAGCAGTGTCGGGCCCCTCTACGAGCAGTACTTC. Residues: CASSVGPLYEQYF.

The V call is TRBV6-5, the J call TRBJ1-1; D remains unclear. Germline CDR1 is MNHEY and CDR2 is SVGAGI. This CDR3 has 14 amino acids. V dropped 2 bases and J dropped 0 bases, with 7 bases sitting between them. CDR3 sequence (DNA): TGTGCCAGCAGTTACGACCAATTGAACACTGAAGCTTTCTTT. It specifies CASSYDQLNTEAFF.

The chain carries TRBV14 and TRBJ1-2; the match to TRBD1 covers 8 bases. V shed 1 base, J shed 0 bases, and the junction held 4 bases outside the gene matches. The CDR3 totals 16 residues. Germline V gene lookup returns CDR1 SGHDN and CDR2 FVKESK. The chain's CDR3 is CASSQGDRPPNYGYTF. In DNA form, the CDR3 reads TGTGCCAGCAGCCAAGGGGACAGGCCCCCTAACTATGGCTACACCTTC.

The V and J genes are TRBV28 and TRBJ2-3; TRBD1 aligns across 8 bases. V lost 6 bases and J lost 0; bases outside the gene matches: 5. Germline V gives CDR1 MDHEN, CDR2 SYDVKM. The CDR3 has 15 amino acids. The CDR3 DNA follows: TGTGCCAGCAGATTTCAGGGGGCTAGCACAGATACGCAGTATTTT. Translating gives CASRFQGASTDTQYF.

The V and J genes are TRBV10-3 and TRBJ2-3, with 14 bases that match TRBD2. Looked up from germline, CDR1 is ENHRY and CDR2 is SYGVKD. There are 16 residues in the CDR3. V gave up 4 bases and J gave up 1 base; unmatched junction bases: 1. In DNA form, the CDR3 reads TGTGCCATCAGTGGACTAGCGGGAGGGGGCACAGATACGCAGTATTTT. This translates into CAISGLAGGGTDTQYF.

With regard to this clone: An end of the junction differs from the germline gene, which may be a read error. The chain has TRBV10-3 and TRBJ2-7; D may be TRBD2 (6 bases). The germline V gene encodes CDR1 ENHRY and CDR2 SYGVKD. This CDR3 contains 16 residues. Here the CDR3 reads CAISFKASAGSHEQYF. The CDR3 coding sequence is TGTGCCATCAGCTTCAAGGCTAGCGCGGGCTCCCACGAGCAGTACTTC.

This clone was seen only once. The chain uses TRBV7-8 and TRBJ2-3; D gene uncertain. This CDR3 spans 13 amino acids. CDR1 and CDR2 from the germline V gene are SGHVS and FQNEAQ. V was clipped by 2 bases and J by 2 bases, with 5 bases between them. The CDR3 is CASSLWNTDTQYF. The CDR3 DNA sequence: TGTGCCAGCAGCTTATGGAACACAGATACGCAGTATTTT. The full variable domain, its missing parts supplied by reference TRBV7-8 and TRBJ2-3, is GAGVSQSPRYKVAKRGQDVALRCDPISGHVSLFWYQQALGQGPEFLTYFQNEAQLDKSGLPSDRFFAERPEGSVSTLKIQRTQQEDSAVYLCASSLWNTDTQYFGPGTRLTVL.

V usage is TRBV20-1 and J usage is TRBJ1-4; no reliable D call. The ends were cut back, 6 bases at V and 8 bases at J, with 10 bases in the middle. The germline V gene has CDR1 DFQATT and CDR2 SNEGSKA (reference sequence). The CDR3 is 11 residues long. CDR3 DNA: TGCAGTGCCCTTAAGGTAGAAAAACTGTTTTTT. This gives the protein CSALKVEKLFF.

This clone was counted once. This chain connects TRBV14 to TRBJ2-1, with a possible D match to TRBD2 (5 bases). The CDR3 is made up of 14 amino acids. CDR1 and CDR2 (germline): SGHDN, FVKESK. Trimming removed 2 bases at V and 8 bases at J, with 13 bases between. The CDR3 spells CASSQPDYWDEQFF. The CDR3 DNA is TGTGCCAGCAGCCAACCCGACTATTGGGATGAGCAGTTCTTC.

The CDR3 is CASSYEAIPNTEAFF. The CDR3 DNA follows: TGTGCCAGCAGCTATGAGGCGATCCCGAACACTGAAGCTTTCTTT. This sequence joins TRBV27 and TRBJ1-1, with D unresolved. The CDR3 has 15 amino acids. Germline V lookup: CDR1 MNHEY, CDR2 SMNVEV (reference sequence). Trimming cost V 6 bases and J 1 base, with 15 bases left between them.

The chain couples TRBV4-2 to TRBJ2-3; 11 bases align to TRBD2. The CDR3 runs to 18 residues. Per germline, CDR1 LGHNA and CDR2 YNFKEQ. The V segment lost 1 base and the J segment 8 bases; nucleotides outside the gene matches: 14. CDR3 region: CASSQGLAGTPSRGTQYF. The CDR3 coding sequence is TGTGCCAGCAGCCAAGGACTAGCGGGGACTCCTAGCAGGGGTACGCAGTATTTT.

J is TRBJ2-3 and V is TRBV30; D is tentatively TRBD1 or TRBD2 (6 bases each). Germline assignment: CDR1 GTSNPN and CDR2 SVGIG (reference sequence). V dropped 3 bases and J dropped 2 bases, with 18 bases sitting between them. This CDR3 has 16 residues. CDR3 sequence: CAWREGEALFTDTQYF. CDR3 nucleotides: TGTGCCTGGAGGGAGGGGGAGGCCCTCTTCACAGATACGCAGTATTTT.

The rearrangement links TRBV5-1 to TRBJ2-5; D is unclear. The CDR3 runs 15 residues. Trimming took off 2 bases at V and 0 bases at J, with 11 bases between the two ends. The germline V gene has CDR1 SGHRS and CDR2 YFSETQ. The CDR3 reads CASSFLGKYQETQYF. In nucleotides, the CDR3 is TGCGCCAGCAGCTTTCTCGGAAAGTACCAAGAGACCCAGTACTTC.

V usage is TRBV19 and J usage is TRBJ2-1; 9 nucleotides line up with TRBD2. From germline, CDR1 is LNHDA and CDR2 SQIVND (reference sequence). The CDR3 extends over 16 amino acids. V shed 5 bases and J 4 bases; nucleotides not matched to a gene: 9. CDR3 coding DNA: TGTGCCAGTAGTGGCCGACTAGCGGTACTATACAATGAGCAGTTCTTC. Translated: CASSGRLAVLYNEQFF.

Written as DNA, the CDR3 is TGTGCCAGCAGCCCAAGGGGACTTGGGAGCATTCAGTACTTC. It yields the protein CASSPRGLGSIQYF. The rearrangement joins TRBV7-2 to TRBJ2-4; weak D call: TRBD2 (6 bases). The CDR3 is 14 amino acids. Deletions cut 5 bases from V and 9 bases from J, with 17 bases between. In germline, CDR1 is SGHTA, CDR2 FQGNSA.